This is a list of T cell receptor beta chains from one sample in a study of T cell clonotyping in hematopoietic cell transplantation. Clones were sequenced by immunoSEQ multiplex PCR, and TCRdb holds only the in-frame ones, with some missing. The data hold around 5,400 clones, with 70% to 90% observed a single time. The sample in question was peripheral blood mononuclear cells, obtained before stem cell transplant. These receptors were taken from a woman between 45 and 60 years old with acute myeloid leukemia. Some clones in this sample may be carry-over from other donors' samples. The CDR3 runs from the conserved cysteine through the conserved F or W. A D gene is named only where the DNA matches it firmly. Size values are once, few and many counts, or a class for expanded clones, and some rows have none.

j_call clone_size v_call d_call cdr3_aa cdr3_nt
TRBJ2-7 . TRBV5-4 . CASSRPRQRGGEQYF TGTGCCAGCAGTCGTCCTAGGCAAAGAGGGGGCGAGCAGTACTTC
TRBJ2-2 . TRBV11-2 . CASTHLSEGAVF TGTGCCAGCACCCACCTCTCCGAGGGAGCTGTTTTT
TRBJ2-2 few TRBV6-5 . CASSYSTPSEGGELFF TGTGCCAGCAGTTACTCGACCCCTAGCGAGGGCGGGGAGCTGTTTTTT
TRBJ1-1 . TRBV12-5 . CASGPRQGATEAFF TGTGCTAGTGGACCTCGTCAAGGAGCGACTGAAGCTTTCTTT
TRBJ2-1 . TRBV28 TRBD2 CASSPGGGPTLWIF TGTGCCAGCAGTCCGGGGGGGGGACCGACCCTTTGGATCTTC
TRBJ1-5 . TRBV6-5 TRBD1 CASGTDIYSNQPQHF TGTGCCAGCGGGACAGACATCTATAGCAATCAGCCCCAGCATTTT
TRBJ2-7 . TRBV6-6 . CASSYGQNSYEQYF TGTGCCAGCAGTTACGGACAGAACTCCTACGAGCAGTACTTC
TRBJ1-2 . TRBV5-8 TRBD1 CASSHRTGGERGYTF TGTGCCAGCAGCCATAGGACAGGGGGAGAGCGGGGCTACACCTTC
TRBJ1-1 medium-sized TRBV30 . CAWSGQTEAFF TGTGCCTGGAGCGGACAAACTGAAGCTTTCTTT
TRBJ2-5 . TRBV9 . CASSPDPGLYQETQYF TGTGCCAGCAGCCCCGACCCGGGACTCTACCAAGAGACCCAGTACTTC
TRBJ2-7 once TRBV5-4 . CASSLTGSSYEQYF TGTGCCAGCAGCTTGACAGGGTCCTCCTACGAGCAGTACTTC
TRBJ2-7 . TRBV7-9 . CASSPPVGHEQYF TGTGCCAGCAGCCCCCCAGTAGGACACGAGCAGTACTTC
TRBJ2-1 . TRBV5-6 TRBD1 CASSLFGTGGIYEQFF TGTGCCAGCAGCTTATTCGGGACAGGGGGCATCTATGAGCAGTTCTTC
TRBJ1-2 . TRBV2 TRBD1 CASKSTGTGGSGYTF TGTGCCAGCAAGTCCACCGGGACAGGGGGCTCTGGCTACACCTTC
TRBJ2-7 . TRBV30 . CAWSVRPGLYEQYF TGTGCCTGGAGTGTACGACCCGGACTGTACGAGCAGTACTTC
TRBJ2-3 . TRBV7-7 . CASSLDSTNTQYF TGTGCCAGCAGCTTAGACAGCACGAATACGCAGTATTTT
TRBJ1-1 . TRBV30 . CAWSLSMGTEAFF TGTGCCTGGAGTCTCTCCATGGGGACTGAAGCTTTCTTT
TRBJ2-1 . TRBV7-9 TRBD2 CAGHGGYNEQFF TGTGCCGGTCACGGGGGGTACAATGAGCAGTTCTTC
TRBJ2-1 few TRBV6-5 TRBD1 CASRRTGRYNEQFF TGTGCCAGCAGACGGACAGGGAGGTACAATGAGCAGTTCTTC
TRBJ2-6 . TRBV4-3 . CASSQDSPLESSGANVLTF TGCGCCAGCAGCCAAGATTCCCCCCTAGAAAGCTCTGGGGCCAACGTCCTGACTTTC
TRBJ1-1 . TRBV2 . CASSEALGMNTEAFF TGTGCCAGCAGTGAAGCTCTAGGGATGAACACTGAAGCTTTCTTT
TRBJ2-5 . TRBV7-2 TRBD2 CATLPQAGAAETQYF TGTGCCACCCTCCCCCAAGCGGGAGCTGCGGAGACCCAGTACTTC
TRBJ1-1 . TRBV4-2 . CASSPGAQFPEAFF TGTGCCAGCAGCCCCGGGGCACAGTTCCCTGAAGCTTTCTTT
TRBJ2-1 . TRBV10-2 TRBD2 CASTTLAGAGEQFF TGCGCCAGCACCACACTAGCGGGGGCCGGTGAGCAGTTCTTC
TRBJ2-1 few TRBV19 . CASSILLNYNEQFF TGTGCCAGTAGTATACTACTTAACTACAATGAGCAGTTCTTC
TRBJ1-1 . TRBV29-1 TRBD1 CSDRGQGDTEAFF TGCAGCGACCGTGGACAGGGGGACACTGAAGCTTTCTTT
TRBJ2-7 . TRBV30 TRBD1 CASGDSGFEQYF TGTGCCTCAGGGGACAGTGGGTTTGAGCAGTACTTC